These 15 T cell receptor beta chains were sequenced from one sample in a study of T-cell reconstitution after alpha-beta-depleted transplantation in children. Researchers prepared the TCRbeta library using unique molecular identifiers, the study reports. A single record per CDR3 protein comes from TCRdb applying MiXCR to the PCR reads. The data show some 440,000 distinct CDR3 sequences, around 15% seen once. Sample: PBMCs, mostly from graft donor cells, taken 360 days after TCRalphabeta/CD19-depleted stem cell transplant. These TCRs come from a boy in the first two years of life who had a stem cell transplant for Wiskott-Aldrich syndrome, so the T cells may come from the graft donor.

The V gene is TRBV5-1, the J gene TRBJ2-7; D is unclear. The CDR3 runs to 16 residues. Germline V CDR1 and CDR2: SGHRS, YFSETQ. The V and J ends lost 2 bases and 4 bases respectively, with 19 bases between them. The CDR3 bases are TGCGCCAGCAGCTTCCAAGCTTCTTACCCCCCTTACGAGCAGTACTTC. It codes for CASSFQASYPPYEQYF.

This chain connects TRBV24-1 to TRBJ2-5; 11 bases fit TRBD2. Germline assignment: CDR1 KGHDR and CDR2 SFDVKD. The CDR3 runs to 17 residues. Unmatched junction bases numbered 11, after V lost 4 bases and J lost 5 bases. The DNA for the CDR3 is TGTGCCACCAGTGAGGGCCTAGCGGGGGGCACGGGGGAGACCCAGTACTTC. This gives the protein CATSEGLAGGTGETQYF.

This clonotype has a handful of counts. The rearrangement links TRBV6-5 to TRBJ2-3; 10 positions agree with TRBD2. CDR1 and CDR2 (germline): MNHEY, SVGAGI. J was trimmed by 3 bases and V by 0 bases; bases with no gene match: 9. The CDR3 runs to 18 residues. CDR3 loop: CASSYSRGSGRLTDTQYF. The DNA of the CDR3 is TGTGCCAGCAGTTACTCGAGAGGTAGCGGGAGGCTGACAGATACGCAGTATTTT.

This chain links TRBV30 with TRBJ1-5; perhaps TRBD1 as D (6 bases). V was shortened by 0 bases and J by 4 bases, with 16 bases between the two germline ends. This CDR3 spans 16 amino acids. Germline assignment: CDR1 GTSNPN and CDR2 SVGIG (reference sequence). CDR3 residues: CAWSVRAGARNQPQHF. For the CDR3, the DNA is TGTGCCTGGAGTGTACGAGCAGGGGCTAGGAATCAGCCCCAGCATTTT.

This sequence joins TRBV4-1 and TRBJ2-1; 8 bases line up with TRBD2. Germline CDR1 reads MGHRA; CDR2 reads YSYEKL. Losses at the gene ends were 5 bases for V and 7 bases for J; bases not matched to a gene: 13. The CDR3 runs to 16 residues. CDR3 sequence (DNA): TGCGCCAGCAGCTTCACAACTTGGACTAGCCCTAATGAGCAGTTCTTC. It codes for CASSFTTWTSPNEQFF.

V is TRBV28 and J is TRBJ2-3; D might be TRBD1 (5 bases). Trimming took 2 bases from V and 4 from J, leaving 16 bases between them. Germline CDR1 reads MDHEN; CDR2 reads SYDVKM. This CDR3 has 16 residues. CDR3 nucleotides: TGTGCCAGCAGTTTAAAAGGAAAGGGGATTGCAGATACGCAGTATTTT. This encodes CASSLKGKGIADTQYF.

This chain links TRBV7-2 with TRBJ1-5; 7 nucleotides align to TRBD1. Trimming removed 1 base from V and 3 bases from J; junction bases left unmatched: 3. The CDR3 is 15 amino acids. In germline, CDR1 is SGHTA, CDR2 FQGNSA. Here the CDR3 DNA reads TGTGCCAGCAGCTTAGAGGGACAGATCAATCAGCCCCAGCATTTT. It codes for CASSLEGQINQPQHF. Full variable domain (remainder filled in from reference TRBV7-2 and TRBJ1-5): GAGVSQSPSNKVTEKGKDVELRCDPISGHTALYWYRQSLGQGLEFLIYFQGNSAPDKSGLPSDRFSAERTGGSVSTLTIQRTQQEDSAVYLCASSLEGQINQPQHFGDGTRLSIL.

The rearrangement links TRBV29-1 to TRBJ2-5; perhaps TRBD2 as D (5 bases). Germline lookup yields CDR1 SQVTM and CDR2 ANQGSEA. V was shortened by 0 bases and J by 4 bases, with 12 bases between the two germline ends. The CDR3 spans 14 residues. The DNA of the CDR3 is TGCAGCGTTGAAGATCAGCTAGCAGGAGAGACCCAGTACTTC. Residues: CSVEDQLAGETQYF.

V usage is TRBV12-3 or TRBV12-4 and J usage is TRBJ2-7; 9 bases line up with TRBD1. V lost 2 bases and J lost 4; bases outside the gene matches: 6. The CDR3 extends over 15 amino acids. CDR3 DNA: TGTGCCAGCAGTTTAAAGGGACAGGGTCCATACGAGCAGTACTTC. Amino acids: CASSLKGQGPYEQYF.

The gene calls are TRBV19 and TRBJ1-1; D is perhaps TRBD1 (5 bases). Trimming left V 9 bases short and J 1 base short, with 15 bases between. This CDR3 has 14 residues. Germline V gene lookup returns CDR1 LNHDA and CDR2 SQIVND (reference sequence). The chain's CDR3 is CASLPGRSNTEAFF. DNA of the CDR3: TGTGCCAGCTTACCGGGACGGTCGAACACTGAAGCTTTCTTT.

The V gene is TRBV7-9, the J gene TRBJ2-5; D is undetermined. V dropped 5 bases and J dropped 5 bases, with 12 bases sitting between them. The CDR3 runs to 13 residues. Germline V gives CDR1 SEHNR, CDR2 FQNEAQ (reference sequence). The CDR3 DNA is TGTGCCAGCAGCGGGGTCGTGGCGGAGACCCAGTACTTC. As protein: CASSGVVAETQYF. Looking up the rest from reference TRBV7-9 and TRBJ2-5 gives the full variable domain: DTGVSQNPRHKITKRGQNVTFRCDPISEHNRLYWYRQTLGQGPEFLTYFQNEAQLEKSRLLSDRFSAERPKGSFSTLEIQRTEQGDSAMYLCASSGVVAETQYFGPGTRLLVL.

The V gene is TRBV10-3, the J gene TRBJ2-2; D not certain. Germline V CDR1 and CDR2: ENHRY, SYGVKD. The CDR3 has 16 residues. The germline V and J ends were trimmed by 4 bases and 1 base, with 13 bases remaining between them. CDR3 residues: CAISGNVLKNTGELFF. As DNA, the CDR3 is TGTGCCATCAGTGGGAACGTGCTTAAGAACACCGGGGAGCTGTTTTTT.

Regarding this clonotype: Being one base from a much bigger clone, this may be a read error. This chain uses TRBV3-1 with TRBJ2-4, with 8 bases identical to TRBD1. Germline V gene data show CDR1 as LGHDT and CDR2 as YNNKEL (reference sequence). This CDR3 is 16 amino acids long. In nucleotides, the CDR3 is TGTGCCAGCAGCAAATCCGGACAGGGAGCCAAAAACACTCAGTACTTC. Protein product: CASSKSGQGAKNTQYF.

This clonotype appeared a few times. The V call is TRBV15, the J call TRBJ2-6; 7 positions agree with TRBD2. J gave up 1 base and V 7 bases, and 7 bases lay outside the gene matches. There are 16 residues in the CDR3. The germline V gene has CDR1 LNHNV and CDR2 YYDKDF (reference sequence). The CDR3 sequence: CATTKAGKSGANVLTF. Written as DNA, the CDR3 is TGTGCCACCACGAAAGCGGGGAAGTCTGGGGCCAACGTCCTGACTTTC. Full variable domain (missing parts from reference TRBV15 and TRBJ2-6): DAMVIQNPRYQVTQFGKPVTLSCSQTLNHNVMYWYQQKSSQAPKLLFHYYDKDFNNEADTPDNFQSRRPNTSFCFLDIRSPGLGDTAMYLCATTKAGKSGANVLTFGAGSRLTVL.

The rearrangement links TRBV12-3 or TRBV12-4 to TRBJ1-5; no firm D call. The germline V and J ends were trimmed by 1 base and 10 bases, with 5 bases remaining between them. This CDR3 has 11 residues. The CDR3 protein is CASSLGGPQHF. DNA of the CDR3: TGTGCCAGCAGTTTAGGGGGTCCCCAGCATTTT.